The 19 T cell receptor beta chains below come from one sample, sequenced in a study of cytotoxic CD8 clonotypes in ibrutinib-treated CLL. Profiled with immunoSEQ multiplex PCR; TCRdb holds only in-frame clones, not every one. The data show over 130,000 clones, 80% seen once. Specimen: PBMCs, collected after 36 months of ibrutinib treatment. The source of these receptors is a human donor with chronic lymphocytic leukemia.

This clone has only a few counts. The chain links TRBV29-1 to TRBJ1-1; D is unresolved. CDR1 is SQVTM and CDR2 is ANQGSEA in the germline V gene. Trimming pared 3 bases from V and 7 bases from J, leaving 6 bases between. The CDR3 contains 10 residues. DNA for the CDR3: TGCAGCGTTGATTTGGTTGAAGCTTTCTTT. Its protein product is CSVDLVEAFF.

The V gene is TRBV4-1, the J gene TRBJ1-2; D not certain. The germline V gene encodes CDR1 MGHRA and CDR2 YSYEKL. The ends were cut back, 0 bases at V and 4 bases at J, with 21 bases in the middle. CDR3 length: 18 residues. CDR3 sequence reads: CASSQEQGRNTVAYGYTF. The CDR3 region has the DNA TGCGCCAGCAGCCAAGAACAAGGGAGGAACACCGTCGCCTATGGCTACACCTTC.

This chain uses TRBV20-1 with TRBJ2-7; D is perhaps TRBD1 or TRBD2 (5 bases each). Germline loops: CDR1 DFQATT, CDR2 SNEGSKA (reference sequence). V gave up 6 bases and J gave up 3 bases, with 9 bases separating them. The length of the CDR3 is 11 residues. DNA of the CDR3: TGCAGTGCCGGGACCCACTACGAGCAGTACTTC. It yields the protein CSAGTHYEQYF.

The chain couples TRBV20-1 to TRBJ2-7; D call uncertain. CDR1 DFQATT and CDR2 SNEGSKA come from the germline V gene (reference sequence). The CDR3 totals 11 residues. Trimming cost V 2 bases and J 3 bases, with 5 bases left between them. The CDR3 DNA is TGCAGTGCTAGACCAGGCTACGAGCAGTACTTC. Its protein is CSARPGYEQYF.

The genes are TRBV6-5 and TRBJ2-1, with TRBD1 matching over 9 bases. Germline V gives CDR1 MNHEY, CDR2 SVGAGI. The J segment lost 7 bases and the V segment lost 2 bases, leaving 3 bases of the junction unmatched. The CDR3 has 14 residues. The CDR3 spells CASSYQDRGNEQFF. The DNA of the CDR3 is TGTGCCAGCAGTTACCAGGACAGGGGAAATGAGCAGTTCTTC.

The chain employs TRBV7-2 and TRBJ2-7; D is uncertain. Germline CDR1 and CDR2: SGHTA and FQGNSA. V was trimmed by 1 base and J by 7 bases, leaving 11 bases between them. CDR3 length: 13 amino acids. DNA of the CDR3: TGTGCCAGCAGCTTAGGTCGGGTTAGGGAGCAGTACTTC. Translating it yields CASSLGRVREQYF.

The V gene is TRBV5-4, the J gene TRBJ2-1; D unresolved. Germline V CDR1 and CDR2: SGHNT, YYREEE (reference sequence). Between the trimmed V and J ends, which lost 3 bases and 8 bases, there was a span of 9 bases. The CDR3 is 12 amino acids. The CDR3 DNA follows: TGTGCCAGCAGCTCCGTTTGGGATGAGCAGTTCTTC. The encoded protein is CASSSVWDEQFF.

The chain couples TRBV27 to TRBJ1-2, with 7 bases matching TRBD1. This CDR3 region has 13 residues. Germline V gene lookup returns CDR1 MNHEY and CDR2 SMNVEV (reference sequence). Germline trimming cut 3 bases from V and 4 bases from J; bases unmatched to any gene: 2. This CDR3 reads CASSFSGGYGYTF. As DNA, the CDR3 is TGTGCCAGCAGTTTTTCAGGGGGCTATGGCTACACCTTC.

This rearrangement joins TRBV5-4 to TRBJ1-6, with D hard to call. Germline V gene sequence: CDR1 SGHNT, CDR2 YYREEE (reference sequence). The CDR3 totals 15 residues. The germline V and J ends were trimmed by 4 bases and 8 bases, with 16 bases remaining between them. CDR3: CASSDVGRWDSPLHF. CDR3 nucleotides: TGTGCCAGCAGCGATGTAGGCAGGTGGGATTCACCCCTCCACTTT.

This chain joins TRBV7-6 and TRBJ2-1; D is undetermined. CDR3 length: 13 residues. Germline-derived CDR1 and CDR2 are SGHVS and FNYEAQ. V was shortened by 1 base and J by 6 bases, with 7 bases between the two germline ends. CDR3 amino acids: CASSLGPSNEQFF. Here the CDR3 DNA reads TGTGCCAGCAGCTTAGGGCCTAGCAATGAGCAGTTCTTC.

The rearrangement uses TRBV5-8 and TRBJ2-7; TRBD1 matches at 8 bases. V gave up 4 bases and J gave up 7 bases; unmatched junction bases: 19. From germline, CDR1 is SGHTS and CDR2 YDEGEE. This CDR3 spans 17 amino acids. In DNA, the CDR3 is TGTGCCAGCAGCCTTTACACAGGGGGAGGTTATTCTGGGGAGCAGTACTTC. The encoded protein is CASSLYTGGGYSGEQYF.

The V call is TRBV2, the J call TRBJ1-5, with TRBD1 matching 9 bases. CDR3 length: 15 residues. V lost 6 bases to trimming and J lost 2 bases; unmatched junction nucleotides: 5. The germline V gene has CDR1 SNHLY and CDR2 FYNNEI. In DNA, the CDR3 is TGTGCCAGCAGCCGGGACAGGGCAGGCAATCAGCCCCAGCATTTT. Translating it yields CASSRDRAGNQPQHF.

V is TRBV4-1 and J is TRBJ2-7; TRBD2 matches 9 bases. V lost 1 base, J lost 1 base, and 2 bases stayed unmatched. The CDR3 is 15 amino acids. CDR1 is MGHRA, CDR2 YSYEKL, per germline. This CDR3 is CASSQGLAASYEQYF. For the CDR3, the DNA is TGCGCCAGCAGCCAAGGACTAGCGGCTTCCTACGAGCAGTACTTC.

This clone was counted only a few times. The chain joins TRBV10-2 to TRBJ1-2, with D possibly being TRBD1 (5 bases). V was pared by 6 bases and J by 4 bases, with 9 bases between. Germline CDR1 WSHSY, CDR2 SAAADI. The CDR3 length is 12 residues. The CDR3 protein is CASRIDSYGYTF. As DNA, the CDR3 is TGCGCCAGCAGGATCGACAGCTATGGCTACACCTTC.

The V gene is TRBV2, the J gene TRBJ1-5; D remains ambiguous. Germline V lookup: CDR1 SNHLY, CDR2 FYNNEI. V was clipped by 0 bases and J by 3 bases, with 12 bases between them. The CDR3 has 16 amino acids. The CDR3 DNA is TGTGCCAGCAGTGAAGCGCCCGTACGGAACAATCAGCCCCAGCATTTT. This gives the protein CASSEAPVRNNQPQHF.

This chain connects TRBV5-6 to TRBJ2-2; 9 nucleotides agree with TRBD2. The ends lost 0 bases at V and 6 bases at J; junction bases unmatched: 0. The CDR3 is made up of 14 amino acids. The germline V gene encodes CDR1 SGHDT and CDR2 YYEEEE. CDR3 nucleotides: TGTGCCAGCAGCTTGGGGACTAGCGCCGGGGAGCTGTTTTTT. This sequence encodes CASSLGTSAGELFF. Variable domain in full (rest from reference TRBV5-6 and TRBJ2-2): DAGVTQSPTHLIKTRGQQVTLRCSPKSGHDTVSWYQQALGQGPQFIFQYYEEEERQRGNFPDRFSGHQFPNYSSELNVNALLLGDSALYLCASSLGTSAGELFFGEGSRLTVL.

The chain uses TRBV6-6 and TRBJ1-6; D is unresolved. The V end lost 7 bases, the J end lost 6 bases, and 16 bases lay between the germline ends. CDR1 is MNHNY and CDR2 is SVGAGI in the germline V gene (reference sequence). CDR3 length equals 15 residues. CDR3 amino acids: CASTYSQDFNSPLHF. CDR3 sequence (DNA): TGTGCCAGCACCTACTCTCAGGACTTTAATTCACCCCTCCACTTT.

V gene TRBV2 combines with J gene TRBJ1-3; D possibly corresponds to TRBD1 (6 bases). The V end was cut by 5 bases, the J end by 0 bases, with 11 bases between. The CDR3 is 15 amino acids. Germline CDR1 is SNHLY and CDR2 is FYNNEI. This CDR3 is CASSYPTGSGNTIYF. CDR3 sequence (DNA): TGTGCCAGCAGTTACCCGACAGGCTCTGGAAACACCATATATTTT.

The chain couples TRBV27 to TRBJ2-1; TRBD1 is a possible D gene (6 bases). V was pared by 5 bases and J by 5 bases, with 19 bases between. Per germline, CDR1 MNHEY and CDR2 SMNVEV (reference sequence). The CDR3 contains 16 residues. The chain's CDR3 is CASSPVGAPPHNEQFF. CDR3 DNA sequence: TGTGCCAGCAGTCCTGTGGGGGCCCCCCCCCACAATGAGCAGTTCTTC.